This is a list of T cell receptor beta chains from one sample in a study of T cells in Graves' hyperthyroidism and ophthalmopathy. TCRdb re-called the multiplex PCR reads with MiXCR, one entry per CDR3 protein. The sample includes approximately 510,000 distinct CDR3 sequences, less than 25% of them seen just once. Sequencing was done on a sample of blood. The receptors come from a man aged 18 to 30 with Graves' hyperthyroidism. Each CDR3 is given with its conserved first and last residue. The order of the fields is D gene, clone size, V gene, J gene, CDR3 DNA, CDR3 protein. D genes are given only for firm matches. Not all rows give a size; the values are once, few, many and, for expanded clones, a class.

>NA|many|TRBV6-1|TRBJ1-1
TGTGCCAGCACTAGCCAGGGTGACACTGAAGCTTTCTTT
CASTSQGDTEAFF
>NA|NA|TRBV10-3|TRBJ1-2
TGTGCCACCAGCTCCCCGGGGACGTCAGCTAACTATGGCTACACCTTC
CATSSPGTSANYGYTF
>NA|once|TRBV6-2/TRBV6-3|TRBJ1-1
TGTGCCAGCAGTTACGGTGAGCGGAAGAACACTGAAGCTTTCTTT
CASSYGERKNTEAFF
>NA|NA|TRBV28|TRBJ2-7
TGTGCCAGCAGTTCCCCCGATGAAGGGACGGGCTACGAGCAGTACTTC
CASSSPDEGTGYEQYF
>TRBD1|NA|TRBV11-1|TRBJ2-7
TGTGCCAGCAGCTCCTCTCGCCCTCGACAGGGGGATTTGAACGAGCAGTACTTC
CASSSSRPRQGDLNEQYF
>NA|many|TRBV20-1|TRBJ1-5
TGCAGTGCTTCTAGGGACCATAGCAATCAGCCCCAGCATTTT
CSASRDHSNQPQHF
>NA|NA|TRBV19|TRBJ2-7
TGTGCCAGTAGTATCTGGACAGGAGGGACCTACGAGCAGTACTTC
CASSIWTGGTYEQYF
>NA|many|TRBV12-3/TRBV12-4|TRBJ1-2
TGTGCCAGCACCCCGGCGGGACTCTATGGCTACACCTTC
CASTPAGLYGYTF
>TRBD1|few|TRBV28|TRBJ1-5
TGTGCCAGCAGATCCCGGGACAGGGTTGTAAGGAGCAATCAGCCCCAGCATTTT
CASRSRDRVVRSNQPQHF
>TRBD1|many|TRBV5-6|TRBJ2-7
TGTGCCAGCAGCTTGGTGACAGGGATGAACGACGAGCAGTACTTC
CASSLVTGMNDEQYF
>TRBD1|few|TRBV12-3/TRBV12-4|TRBJ1-2
TGTGCCAGCAGTTTAGGGACAGGGCCGAACTATGGCTACACCTTC
CASSLGTGPNYGYTF
>NA|few|TRBV30|TRBJ1-5
TGTGCCTGGAGTGTACAGGGACATAGGGAGTATCAGCCCCAGCATTTT
CAWSVQGHREYQPQHF
>TRBD1|many|TRBV10-3|TRBJ2-5
TGTGCCATCAGTGAAGGGACAGCTCAAGAGACCCAGTACTTC
CAISEGTAQETQYF
>NA|many|TRBV5-1|TRBJ1-2
TGCGCCAGCAGCTTGGGGGCAGAGGATGGCTACACCTTC
CASSLGAEDGYTF
>TRBD2|few|TRBV11-2|TRBJ2-2
TGTGCCAGCAGCTTAGTCGGCGGGAGATTCACCGGGGAGCTGTTTTTT
CASSLVGGRFTGELFF
>TRBD1|few|TRBV6-1|TRBJ2-5
TGTGCCAGCAAGCTAGACAGGGGGCTAGAGACCCAGTACTTC
CASKLDRGLETQYF
>NA|NA|TRBV20-1|TRBJ1-1
TGCAGTGCTAAAGGGGATTTCGAGAACACTGAAGCTTTCTTT
CSAKGDFENTEAFF
>NA|many|TRBV29-1|TRBJ2-7
TGCAGCGTTGTGACGGGCTCCTACGAGCAGTACTTC
CSVVTGSYEQYF
>TRBD1|few|TRBV9|TRBJ1-2
TGTGCCAGCAGCAGGGACAGCTTTAACTATGGCTACACCTTC
CASSRDSFNYGYTF
>NA|many|TRBV6-1|TRBJ1-5
TGTGCCAGCAACCAGGGTCTCAATCAGCCCCAGCATTTT
CASNQGLNQPQHF
>TRBD1|NA|TRBV7-3|TRBJ2-7
TGTGCCAGCAGCTTAATTCAGGGGGCTAAGCAGTACTTC
CASSLIQGAKQYF
>NA|NA|TRBV20-1|TRBJ1-1
TGCAGTGCTAGGCCAGCGAGCCCCATGAACACTGAAGCTTTCTTT
CSARPASPMNTEAFF
>NA|many|TRBV6-5|TRBJ1-1
TGTGCCAGCAGTTTCCCTAGGGAGAGTGGCACTGAAGCTTTCTTT
CASSFPRESGTEAFF
>TRBD1|few|TRBV6-5|TRBJ1-2
TGTGCCAGCAGTTACGCGGGACAGGACAACTATGGCTACACCTTC
CASSYAGQDNYGYTF
>NA|NA|TRBV12-3/TRBV12-4|TRBJ1-5
TGTGCCAGCAGTTTAGGACGGTTCAATCAGCCCCAGCATTTT
CASSLGRFNQPQHF
>TRBD1|few|TRBV14|TRBJ2-1
TGTGCCAGCAGCCAAGGGACAGGAAGGTACCATGAGCAGTTCTTC
CASSQGTGRYHEQFF
>NA|NA|TRBV5-1|TRBJ2-7
TGCGCCAGCAACCCCGGGTCCACCTACGAGCAGTACTTC
CASNPGSTYEQYF
>TRBD1|many|TRBV12-3/TRBV12-4|TRBJ1-1
TGTGCCAGCAGGCCTTACCGGGACAGGGGCACTGAAGCTTTCTTT
CASRPYRDRGTEAFF
>TRBD1|many|TRBV12-3/TRBV12-4|TRBJ1-2
TGTGCCAGCAGCTCACAGACAGGGTGGTACTATGGCTACACCTTC
CASSSQTGWYYGYTF
>NA|many|TRBV10-3|TRBJ2-7
TGTGCCATCAGTGGAGCGGGCTACGAGCAGTACTTC
CAISGAGYEQYF
>NA|few|TRBV20-1|TRBJ2-4
TGCAGTGCTATACCGACAGGCCGGGCCAAAAACATTAAGTACTTC
CSAIPTGRAKNIKYF
>NA|NA|TRBV28|TRBJ2-3
TGTGCCAGCAGTTTAAGAAGCCCCGATACGCAGTATTTT
CASSLRSPDTQYF
>TRBD1|many|TRBV20-1|TRBJ1-5
TGCAGTGCTAGCCCAGGGGGCCGGGGCAATCAGCCCCAGCATTTT
CSASPGGRGNQPQHF
>NA|many|TRBV20-1|TRBJ1-1
TGCAGTGCTAGTTCGATGTTGGCAAACGGTGAAGCTTTCTTT
CSASSMLANGEAFF
>NA|many|TRBV12-3/TRBV12-4|TRBJ1-2
TGTGCCAGCAGTTTGGGGTGGGATCGAAATGGCTACACCTTC
CASSLGWDRNGYTF
>NA|once|TRBV19|TRBJ1-5
TGTGCCAGTAAAGCAATGGGAAATCAGCCCCAGCATTTT
CASKAMGNQPQHF
>TRBD1|many|TRBV7-3|TRBJ1-1
TGTGCCAGCAGCGATGTGGACAGGGGAGTTGGTGCTTTCTTT
CASSDVDRGVGAFF
>NA|many|TRBV28|TRBJ1-5
TGTGCCAGCAGCCCCTCGGGACAACCAGTTAGCAATCAGCCCCAGCATTTT
CASSPSGQPVSNQPQHF
>TRBD1|many|TRBV6-4|TRBJ1-1
TGTGCCAGCAGCCGATTTGCCGCTGGGACAGGGGTGCAGGACACTGAAGCTTTCTTT
CASSRFAAGTGVQDTEAFF